Below, 26 T cell receptor beta chains from the same sample are listed, as sequenced in a study of CD8+CD57+ T cells in acquired aplastic anemia. Profiles of TCR beta VDJ and CDR3 were generated from a genomic DNA template. One entry per CDR3 protein results from TCRdb running MiXCR on the reads. Of a few hundred thousand distinct CDR3 sequences listed, over 60% were seen once; the top ten hold approximately 30%. Sequencing was carried out using sorted CD4+, CD8+, or CD8+CD57+ T cells (not recorded which) from PBMCs. The source is a human donor in good health.

This clonotype has at least ten counts. The gene calls are TRBV4-1 and TRBJ1-2; TRBD1 is a possible D gene (6 bases). The CDR3 is made up of 14 amino acids. Looked up from germline, CDR1 is MGHRA and CDR2 is YSYEKL. V was shortened by 0 bases and J by 8 bases, with 13 bases between the two germline ends. CDR3 protein: CASSQDRGSEGYTF. The CDR3 nucleotides read TGCGCCAGCAGCCAAGACAGGGGTTCGGAAGGCTACACCTTC.

Only a few counts were recorded for this clonotype. The rearrangement links TRBV25-1 to TRBJ2-7; 9 bases are a match to TRBD2. The CDR3 runs 18 residues. In germline, CDR1 is MGHDK, CDR2 SYGVNS. V lost 3 bases to trimming and J lost 7 bases; unmatched junction nucleotides: 19. In DNA, the CDR3 is TGTGCCAGCAGTGAGCGAAGGAGTACCGGGACTAGCTTGGGAGAGCAGTACTTC. Translation gives CASSERRSTGTSLGEQYF.

The sample holds one count of this clonotype. The genes are TRBV6-5 and TRBJ2-7, with D possibly being TRBD1 or TRBD2 (5 bases each). The J call may be mistaken, given a closer DNA end match to TRBJ2-5. The CDR3 runs 15 residues. Germline-derived CDR1 and CDR2 are MNHEY and SVGAGI. In nucleotides, the CDR3 is TGTGCCAGCAGTTACACACCGGGACGGCAAGAGACCCAGTACTTC. This encodes CASSYTPGRQETQYF.

This clonotype was seen only once. This chain links TRBV2 with TRBJ2-7, with 8 nucleotides matching TRBD1. The junction had 15 bases not matched to a gene; V was cut back by 5 bases and J by 6 bases. This CDR3 spans 16 amino acids. The germline CDR1 and CDR2 sequences are SNHLY and FYNNEI. In DNA, the CDR3 is TGTGCCAGCAGTTACTCCGTGACAGGGGCAGCGGCCGAGCAGTACTTC. Amino acids: CASSYSVTGAAAEQYF.

This rearrangement joins TRBV7-6 to TRBJ2-1, with D perhaps TRBD1 (5 bases). CDR1 and CDR2 (germline): SGHVS, FNYEAQ. CDR3 size: 12 residues. Trimming took 5 bases from V and 9 from J, leaving 11 bases between them. CDR3 sequence (DNA): TGTGCCAGCAGCCAGGGATGGGGTGAGCAGTTCTTC. Translated, it gives CASSQGWGEQFF.

The CDR3 region is CSVMDPNEQFF. CDR3 DNA sequence: TGCAGCGTTATGGACCCAAATGAGCAGTTCTTC. The chain carries TRBV29-1 and TRBJ2-1; D is unclear. The CDR3 extends over 11 amino acids. The germline V gene encodes CDR1 SQVTM and CDR2 ANQGSEA. V lost 5 bases and J lost 7, with 9 bases in between.

With regard to this clonotype: Here the CDR3 omits its conserved ending phenylalanine or tryptophan, so a read error is the likely source. This sequence joins TRBV15 and TRBJ2-3; D is ambiguous. The length of the CDR3 is 12 residues. CDR1 and CDR2 from the germline V gene are LNHNV and YYDKDF (reference sequence). Trimming took off 5 bases at V and 3 bases at J, with 6 bases between the two ends. The CDR3 sequence is CATSPRTDTQYS. For the CDR3, the DNA is TGTGCCACCAGCCCCCGAACAGATACGCAGTATTCC.

V and J are TRBV7-9 and TRBJ1-2; TRBD1 aligns across 7 bases. CDR1 is SEHNR and CDR2 is FQNEAQ in the germline V gene (reference sequence). After removal of 0 bases from V and 4 bases from J, the junction contained 5 bases not matched to a gene. The CDR3 runs to 15 residues. As DNA, the CDR3 is TGTGCCAGCAGCTTAGCAGGGACAGCCTCCTATGGCTACACCTTC. The encoded protein is CASSLAGTASYGYTF.

V usage is TRBV7-6 and J usage is TRBJ2-7; 16 bases line up with TRBD2. The last part of the DNA fits TRBJ2-5 better; the J call may be wrong. Germline-derived CDR1 and CDR2 are SGHVS and FNYEAQ. This CDR3 has 16 residues. This CDR3 is CASKGLAGGPAKTQYF. In DNA form, the CDR3 reads TGTGCCAGTAAGGGACTAGCGGGGGGGCCAGCTAAGACCCAGTACTTC.

This clonotype was detected only a few times. This chain joins TRBV9 and TRBJ1-2; perhaps TRBD1 as D (6 bases). CDR3 length: 15 amino acids. Trimming pared 3 bases from V and 2 bases from J, leaving 14 bases between. Germline V gene lookup returns CDR1 SGDLS and CDR2 YYNGEE. In DNA, the CDR3 is TGTGCCAGCAGCGCGTCAGGGGTGCGGAACTATGGCTACACCTTC. This sequence encodes CASSASGVRNYGYTF.

The V and J genes are TRBV2 and TRBJ2-7; 8 bases match TRBD2. The trim removed 6 bases at V and 0 bases at J, leaving 10 bases unmatched. CDR3 length: 16 residues. Germline CDR1 and CDR2: SNHLY and FYNNEI. The CDR3 nucleotides are TGTGCCAGCAGAGAACTAGCGGCAAAGAGCTCCTACGAGCAGTACTTC. Its translation: CASRELAAKSSYEQYF.

This clonotype occurred a few times. The chain uses TRBV2 and TRBJ2-7; 7 bases agree with TRBD1. Losses at the gene ends were 6 bases for V and 3 bases for J; bases not matched to a gene: 5. Germline lookup yields CDR1 SNHLY and CDR2 FYNNEI. The length of the CDR3 is 13 residues. The CDR3 sequence: CASSGTDDYEQYF. In nucleotides, the CDR3 is TGTGCCAGCAGCGGGACAGACGACTACGAGCAGTACTTC.

In this sample, this clonotype turned up once. The V gene is TRBV12-3 or TRBV12-4, the J gene TRBJ1-6, with D hard to call. This CDR3 contains 14 residues. V was shortened by 5 bases and J by 3 bases, with 8 bases between the two germline ends. CDR3 in DNA: TGTGCCAGCAGTCCCGGGATCTATAATTCACCCCTCCACTTT. As protein: CASSPGIYNSPLHF.

The rearrangement links TRBV20-1 to TRBJ2-7; TRBD1 matches at 9 bases. The CDR3 spans 13 residues. The germline gives CDR1 DFQATT, CDR2 SNEGSKA (reference sequence). V lost 6 bases, J lost 6 bases, and 9 bases stayed unmatched. In DNA, the CDR3 is TGCAGTGCCAATAGACAGGGGGTGAGCGAGCAGTACTTC. It encodes CSANRQGVSEQYF.

This chain connects TRBV7-6 to TRBJ2-3; the D is unclear. The germline V and J ends were trimmed by 5 bases and 5 bases, with 17 bases remaining between them. Germline CDR1 and CDR2: SGHVS and FNYEAQ. The CDR3 runs 15 residues. The DNA for the CDR3 is TGTGCCAGCAGCCCCACGCCTGGGATGATAGATACGCAGTATTTT. This gives the protein CASSPTPGMIDTQYF.

This clonotype has at least ten counts. The J gene is TRBJ2-7, the V gene TRBV7-2; 8 bases match TRBD2. The germline V gene has CDR1 SGHTA and CDR2 FQGNSA. Germline trimming cut 6 bases from V and 0 bases from J; bases unmatched to any gene: 7. The CDR3 consists of 15 residues. The CDR3 DNA sequence: TGTGCCAGCAGTCAACTAGCGGTTAGCTCCTACGAGCAGTACTTC. It encodes CASSQLAVSSYEQYF.

This clonotype was recorded many times. The chain recombines TRBV7-9 with TRBJ1-4; D unclear. Trimming stripped 4 bases from V and 6 bases from J, with 15 bases between. Germline values: CDR1 SEHNR, CDR2 FQNEAQ (reference sequence). The CDR3 runs 15 residues. Here the CDR3 reads CASSSTPGLYEKLFF. CDR3 nucleotides: TGTGCCAGCAGCTCCACCCCGGGGTTGTATGAAAAACTGTTTTTT. Full variable domain (missing parts from reference TRBV7-9 and TRBJ1-4): DTGVSQNPRHKITKRGQNVTFRCDPISEHNRLYWYRQTLGQGPEFLTYFQNEAQLEKSRLLSDRFSAERPKGSFSTLEIQRTEQGDSAMYLCASSSTPGLYEKLFFGSGTQLSVL.

The gene calls are TRBV15 and TRBJ1-3; the D gene is possibly TRBD1 (5 bases). V lost 6 bases to trimming and J lost 6 bases, with 12 bases between them. The germline V gene has CDR1 LNHNV and CDR2 YYDKDF (reference sequence). The CDR3 contains 13 residues. CDR3 DNA sequence: TGTGCCACCAGGCCGCTGGGGGAAAACACCATATATTTT. The encoded protein is CATRPLGENTIYF. Full variable domain (rest looked up from reference TRBV15 and TRBJ1-3): DAMVIQNPRYQVTQFGKPVTLSCSQTLNHNVMYWYQQKSSQAPKLLFHYYDKDFNNEADTPDNFQSRRPNTSFCFLDIRSPGLGDTAMYLCATRPLGENTIYFGEGSWLTVV.

To note about this clonotype: One end of the junction is discordant with germline, which a read error may explain. The CDR3 loop reads CTSSQANVRGEQANYGYTF. Here the CDR3 DNA reads TGCACCAGCAGCCAAGCCAACGTCAGGGGGGAACAAGCTAACTATGGCTACACCTTC. The chain couples TRBV4-3 to TRBJ1-2, with 7 bases that match TRBD1. The CDR3 extends over 19 amino acids. Germline V gene lookup returns CDR1 LGHNA and CDR2 YSLEER.

This clonotype was counted between two and nine times. The genes are TRBV27 and TRBJ2-4; tentative D call: TRBD1 (6 bases). Between the trimmed V and J ends, which lost 7 bases and 8 bases, there was a span of 9 bases. This CDR3 is built from 11 residues. CDR1 and CDR2 from the germline V gene are MNHEY and SMNVEV (reference sequence). This chain's CDR3 is CASTAGDIQYF. The CDR3 nucleotides read TGTGCCAGCACGGCAGGGGACATTCAGTACTTC.

The V call is TRBV7-2, the J call TRBJ1-1; possibly TRBD1 for D (5 bases). V was cut by 6 bases and J by 0 bases, with 11 bases left in between. The CDR3 consists of 14 residues. CDR1 and CDR2 (germline): SGHTA, FQGNSA. The CDR3 bases are TGTGCCAGCAGAGACAGTCCCCTGAACACTGAAGCTTTCTTT. It specifies CASRDSPLNTEAFF.

In nucleotides, the CDR3 is TGTGCCAGCAGTCTACAGGGGCAAGAGACCCAGTACTTC. Translating it yields CASSLQGQETQYF. V gene TRBV2 combines with J gene TRBJ2-5; 7 bases line up with TRBD1. CDR1 is SNHLY and CDR2 is FYNNEI in the germline V gene. Trimming took 5 bases from V and 2 from J; bases not matched to a gene: 2. The CDR3 spans 13 residues.

This chain uses TRBV7-2 with TRBJ2-7; D unresolved. Trimming took off 5 bases at V and 2 bases at J, with 13 bases between the two ends. The length of the CDR3 is 14 residues. Germline CDR1 and CDR2: SGHTA and FQGNSA. Written as DNA, the CDR3 is TGTGCCAGCAGCCATGGAATTGGGGCCTACGAGCAGTACTTC. The encoded protein is CASSHGIGAYEQYF.

This clonotype has more than one count but fewer than ten. The chain couples TRBV27 to TRBJ2-5, with D uncertain. CDR1 is MNHEY, CDR2 SMNVEV, per germline (reference sequence). V lost 5 bases to trimming and J lost 2 bases, with 12 bases between them. The CDR3 spans 14 residues. CDR3 in amino acids: CASSALAGQETQYF. The CDR3 DNA reads TGTGCCAGCAGTGCCTTGGCAGGACAAGAGACCCAGTACTTC.

This clonotype appeared many times. The chain employs TRBV7-8 and TRBJ2-5; D perhaps matches TRBD1 (6 bases). Germline V gene data show CDR1 as SGHVS and CDR2 as FQNEAQ. Trimming stripped 6 bases from V and 1 base from J, with 21 bases between. The CDR3 extends over 17 amino acids. The CDR3 bases are TGTGCCAGCAGTTCACTCACAGGTCAGGGGTTCCAAGAGACCCAGTACTTC. Amino acids: CASSSLTGQGFQETQYF.

This clonotype showed up many times. The genes are TRBV6-5 and TRBJ1-1; 8 positions agree with TRBD1. The V gene end was trimmed by 6 bases and the J gene end by 7 bases; junction bases not matched to a gene: 10. CDR3 length: 14 residues. Germline V CDR1 and CDR2: MNHEY, SVGAGI. The CDR3 bases are TGTGCCAGCAGCTCCGGGGCCGGGACAGGTGAAGCTTTCTTT. The encoded protein is CASSSGAGTGEAFF.